A single sample gave rise to the 8 T cell receptor beta chains below, sequenced in a study of T cells in Graves' hyperthyroidism and ophthalmopathy. Researchers amplified the TCR beta CDR3 regions from RNA transcripts. HTBI primers drove first-round RT-PCR of the TCR CDR3. TCRdb processed the multiplex PCR reads anew with MiXCR; each CDR3 protein has one entry. In the table there are hundreds of thousands of distinct CDR3 sequences, 15% to 19% of which are singletons. The source material was blood. The receptors here all came from a woman between 18 and 29 years old with Graves' hyperthyroidism.

The J gene is TRBJ2-1, the V gene TRBV10-3; 10 positions match TRBD2. The CDR3 loop spans 16 amino acids. CDR1 is ENHRY, CDR2 SYGVKD, per germline. Germline trimming cut 2 bases from V and 3 bases from J; bases unmatched to any gene: 4. The CDR3 region has the DNA TGTGCCATCAGTGAGGCACTAGCGGGATTCTACAATGAGCAGTTCTTC. This sequence encodes CAISEALAGFYNEQFF.

This clonotype was seen ten or more times. The chain combines TRBV15 with TRBJ1-6; tentatively, D is TRBD1 (5 bases). Trimming left V 5 bases short and J 7 bases short, with 12 bases between. CDR3 size: 14 residues. In germline, CDR1 is LNHNV, CDR2 YYDKDF (reference sequence). The DNA of the CDR3 is TGTGCCACCAGCCCAAGGGGCGGGAATTCACCCCTCCACTTT. Its protein product is CATSPRGGNSPLHF.

In its sample, this clonotype was seen many times. The rearrangement uses TRBV2 and TRBJ1-5, with TRBD1 as a possible D gene (5 bases). The germline CDR1 and CDR2 sequences are SNHLY and FYNNEI. The length of the CDR3 is 15 residues. V lost 4 bases, J lost 2 bases, and 12 bases lay in between. The CDR3 loop is CASSVEGMGNQPQHF. CDR3 DNA: TGTGCCAGCAGTGTGGAGGGGATGGGCAATCAGCCCCAGCATTTT.

This clonotype was recorded at least ten times. The V and J genes are TRBV20-1 and TRBJ2-7, with D maybe TRBD2 (6 bases). CDR3 length: 15 residues. Trimming pared 3 bases from V and 2 bases from J, leaving 17 bases between. Per germline, CDR1 DFQATT and CDR2 SNEGSKA (reference sequence). The CDR3, as DNA: TGCAGTGCTAGGAAGGAGAGTAGCGGAGCCTACGAGCAGTACTTC. Translation: CSARKESSGAYEQYF.

This clonotype was observed a few times. J is TRBJ1-1 and V is TRBV12-3 or TRBV12-4; no clear D gene. The CDR3 consists of 14 residues. V was cut by 6 bases and J by 3 bases, with 14 bases left in between. The CDR3 bases are TGTGCCAGCAGAGCGGACGGTCTCCACACTGAAGCTTTCTTT. It encodes CASRADGLHTEAFF.

The V gene is TRBV24-1, the J gene TRBJ1-1; D is perhaps TRBD1 (5 bases). V was cut by 7 bases and J by 3 bases, with 14 bases left in between. The CDR3 length is 14 residues. Germline assignment: CDR1 KGHDR and CDR2 SFDVKD. The CDR3 reads CATSRGGDYTEAFF. The CDR3 DNA reads as TGTGCCACCAGCCGGGGAGGGGACTACACTGAAGCTTTCTTT.

At least ten counts were recorded for this clonotype. This rearrangement joins TRBV18 to TRBJ2-1, with D maybe TRBD1 (5 bases). Germline assignment: CDR1 KGHSH and CDR2 LQKENI. V dropped 3 bases and J dropped 4 bases, with 13 bases sitting between them. The CDR3 is made up of 15 amino acids. CDR3 coding DNA: TGTGCCAGCTCACCTTCTTTGCAGGGATACAATGAGCAGTTCTTC. This translates into CASSPSLQGYNEQFF. The full variable domain, rest sourced from reference TRBV18 and TRBJ2-1, is NAGVMQNPRHLVRRRGQEARLRCSPMKGHSHVYWYRQLPEEGLKFMVYLQKENIIDESGMPKERFSAEFPKEGPSILRIQQVVRGDSAAYFCASSPSLQGYNEQFFGPGTRLTVL.

As regards this clonotype: A much bigger clone sits one base away, suggesting this may be a read error. The gene calls are TRBV20-1 and TRBJ2-1, with 13 bases fitting TRBD2. The CDR3 runs 16 residues. Germline lookup yields CDR1 DFQATT and CDR2 SNEGSKA (reference sequence). The CDR3 protein is CNARDPGLAGFDEQFF. CDR3 in DNA: TGCAATGCTAGAGATCCGGGACTAGCGGGATTCGATGAGCAGTTCTTC.